This TCR beta chain emerged from a study of Graves' ophthalmopathy and Graves' hyperthyroidism. Certain patients were not enrolled. These were patients with other autoimmune diseases, uncontrolled infections, pregnancy or lactation. Germline V gene lookup returns CDR1 SGDLS and CDR2 YYNGEE. V shed 4 bases and J 4 bases; nucleotides not matched to a gene: 7. The CDR3 contains 15 residues. Investigators amplified TCR beta CDR3 regions from RNA transcripts. The first round was an RT-PCR with HTBI primers, and the second round was a multiplex PCR. Each CDR3 protein is one row after TCRdb ran MiXCR on the multiplex PCR reads. Here the sample spans some 350,000 distinct CDR3 sequences, about a sixth being singletons.

Sequencing used peripheral blood. The chain recombines TRBV9 with TRBJ2-4, with 8 bases identical to TRBD2. The clonotype comes from an adult woman with stable Graves' hyperthyroidism. CDR3 in amino acids: CASSPRGLAKNIQYF. The CDR3 nucleotides are TGTGCCAGCAGCCCCCGTGGACTAGCTAAAAACATTCAGTACTTC.